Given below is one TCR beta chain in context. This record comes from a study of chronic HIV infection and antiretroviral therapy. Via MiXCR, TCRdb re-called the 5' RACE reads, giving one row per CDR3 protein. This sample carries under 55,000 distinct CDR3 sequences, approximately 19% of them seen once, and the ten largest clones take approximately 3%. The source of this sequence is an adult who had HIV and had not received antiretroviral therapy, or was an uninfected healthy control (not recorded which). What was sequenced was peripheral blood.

As DNA, the CDR3 is TGTGCCAGCAGCTTGGTCGGTAGCGGTGAAAAACTGTTTTTT. Translating it yields CASSLVGSGEKLFF. The rearrangement uses TRBV5-4 and TRBJ1-4; D is unclear. The germline CDR1 and CDR2 sequences are SGHNT and YYREEE (reference sequence). V was cut by 0 bases and J by 7 bases, with 10 bases left in between. The CDR3 has 14 residues.